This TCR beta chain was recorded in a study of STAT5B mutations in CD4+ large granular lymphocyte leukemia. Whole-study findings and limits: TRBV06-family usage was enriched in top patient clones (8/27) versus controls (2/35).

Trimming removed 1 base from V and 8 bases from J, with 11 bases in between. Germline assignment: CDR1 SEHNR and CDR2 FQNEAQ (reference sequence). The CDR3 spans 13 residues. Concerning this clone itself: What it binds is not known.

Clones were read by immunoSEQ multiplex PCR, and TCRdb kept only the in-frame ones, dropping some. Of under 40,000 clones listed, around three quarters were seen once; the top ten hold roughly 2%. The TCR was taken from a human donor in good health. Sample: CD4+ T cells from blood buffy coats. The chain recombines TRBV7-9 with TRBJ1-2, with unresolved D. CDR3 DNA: TGTGCCAGCAGCTTAGATGGGCTTCGGGGCTACACCTTC. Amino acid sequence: CASSLDGLRGYTF.